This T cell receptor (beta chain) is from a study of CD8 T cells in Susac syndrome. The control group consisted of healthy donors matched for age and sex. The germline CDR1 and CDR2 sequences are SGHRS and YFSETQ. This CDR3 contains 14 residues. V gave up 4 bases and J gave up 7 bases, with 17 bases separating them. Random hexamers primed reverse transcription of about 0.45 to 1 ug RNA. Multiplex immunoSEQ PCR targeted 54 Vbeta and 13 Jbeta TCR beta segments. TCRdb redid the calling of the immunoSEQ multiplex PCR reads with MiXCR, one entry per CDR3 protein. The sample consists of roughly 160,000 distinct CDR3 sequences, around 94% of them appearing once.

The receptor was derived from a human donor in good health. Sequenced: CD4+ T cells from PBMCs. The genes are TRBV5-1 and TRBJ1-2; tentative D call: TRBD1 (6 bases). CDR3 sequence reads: CASSIEDSTGGYTF. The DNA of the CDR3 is TGCGCCAGCAGCATAGAGGACAGTACCGGTGGCTACACCTTC.